This is a list of T cell receptor beta chains from one sample in a study of blood T cells in healthy people across ages. TCRdb analysed the 5' RACE reads with MiXCR anew, one entry per CDR3 protein. There are about 830,000 distinct CDR3 sequences in the sample; approximately 59% occur only once, and about 30% lies in the top ten. The source material was blood. These receptors originate from a man aged 30 to 45 in good health. Both conserved end residues are part of each CDR3. A D gene is named only where the DNA matches it firmly. For some rows the clone size is stated as once, few or many, or as a class when expanded; others skip it.

J,length,V,D,size,CDR3,DNA
TRBJ2-5,15,TRBV7-9,TRBD2,NA,CASSSRTSSGRTQYF,TGTGCCAGCAGCTCGCGGACTAGTTCTGGGCGGACCCAGTACTTC
TRBJ2-4,14,TRBV12-3/TRBV12-4,TRBD1,few,CASSFGQGADEQYF,TGTGCCAGCAGTTTCGGACAGGGGGCGGATGAGCAGTACTTC
TRBJ2-1,18,TRBV12-3/TRBV12-4,TRBD2,NA,CASSQDNGGGAYYNEQFF,TGTGCCAGCAGCCAAGACAATGGCGGGGGGGCTTACTACAATGAGCAGTTCTTC
TRBJ2-7,11,TRBV11-1,NA,NA,CASSFDAEQYF,TGTGCCAGCAGCTTCGATGCCGAGCAGTACTTC
TRBJ2-5,11,TRBV20-1,TRBD1,NA,CSARVGDRKYF,TGCAGTGCTAGAGTCGGGGACAGAAAGTACTTC
TRBJ1-2,13,TRBV6-5,TRBD1,NA,CASSSHDRAGYTF,TGTGCCAGCAGCTCTCATGACAGGGCTGGCTACACCTTC
TRBJ2-2,15,TRBV4-1,NA,NA,CASSPAPWNTGELFF,TGCGCCAGCAGCCCCGCCCCCTGGAACACCGGGGAGCTGTTTTTT
TRBJ2-1,15,TRBV7-2,TRBD2,NA,CASSLTGTSSNEQFF,TGTGCCAGCAGCTTAACCGGGACTAGCTCCAATGAGCAGTTCTTC
TRBJ2-4,13,TRBV12-3/TRBV12-4,NA,NA,CASSLPRKGEQYF,TGTGCCAGCAGTTTACCCCGGAAAGGGGAGCAGTACTTC
TRBJ1-2,13,TRBV6-1,NA,NA,CASSTRQVSGYTF,TGTGCCAGCAGTACCCGACAGGTTAGCGGCTACACCTTC
TRBJ2-1,11,TRBV20-1,NA,NA,CSAPGPNEQFF,TGCAGTGCCCCGGGACCCAATGAGCAGTTCTTC
TRBJ1-1,12,TRBV29-1,NA,NA,CSAGRTGTEAFF,TGCAGCGCCGGGAGGACCGGGACTGAAGCTTTCTTT
TRBJ2-3,15,TRBV5-1,NA,NA,CASSLGGLDGDTQYF,TGCGCCAGCAGCTTGGGCGGACTGGACGGGGATACGCAGTATTTT
TRBJ2-1,13,TRBV7-9,NA,NA,CASSLEQVAEQFF,TGTGCCAGCAGCTTAGAGCAGGTCGCTGAGCAGTTCTTC
TRBJ2-1,15,TRBV28,NA,NA,CASSITQNSGNEQFF,TGTGCCAGCAGTATCACGCAAAACAGCGGCAATGAGCAGTTCTTC
TRBJ1-1,15,TRBV6-6,NA,NA,CASSYAGPSGTEAFF,TGTGCCAGCAGTTACGCGGGACCCAGTGGTACTGAAGCTTTCTTT
TRBJ2-3,15,TRBV9,NA,NA,CASSVGRSSTDTQYF,TGTGCCAGCAGCGTGGGCAGGTCTAGCACAGATACGCAGTATTTT
TRBJ1-6,15,TRBV27,NA,few,CASSPRVNGGSPLHF,TGTGCCAGCAGTCCCCGGGTAAACGGAGGTTCACCCCTCCACTTT
TRBJ2-6,14,TRBV5-1,NA,NA,CASSFAPGANVLTF,TGCGCCAGCAGCTTTGCTCCTGGGGCCAACGTCCTGACTTTC
TRBJ2-1,15,TRBV6-4,TRBD2,NA,CASKELAGAGYEQFF,TGTGCCAGCAAAGAACTAGCGGGGGCCGGTTATGAGCAGTTCTTC
TRBJ2-6,16,TRBV7-9,NA,NA,CASSFGRGSGANVLTF,TGTGCCAGCAGCTTCGGACGAGGCTCTGGGGCCAACGTCCTGACTTTC
TRBJ2-7,12,TRBV9,NA,NA,CASSVDSLEQYF,TGTGCCAGCAGCGTAGACTCACTCGAGCAGTACTTC
TRBJ2-1,14,TRBV25-1,TRBD1,NA,CASSAQGEYNEQFF,TGTGCCAGCAGTGCACAGGGGGAATACAATGAGCAGTTCTTC
TRBJ2-4,15,TRBV9,NA,NA,CASSPQPMAKNIQYF,TGTGCCAGCAGCCCCCAACCGATGGCCAAAAACATTCAGTACTTC
TRBJ2-4,14,TRBV3-1,NA,NA,CASSQAPLDSIQYF,TGTGCCAGCAGCCAAGCCCCGTTGGACAGCATTCAGTACTTC
TRBJ2-5,15,TRBV27,TRBD1,few,CASSLLGQGEETQYF,TGTGCCAGCAGTTTACTTGGACAGGGGGAGGAGACCCAGTACTTC
TRBJ1-2,15,TRBV4-2,TRBD1,many,CASSQADRSNYGYTF,TGTGCCAGCAGCCAGGCGGACAGGTCTAACTATGGCTACACCTTC
TRBJ2-7,12,TRBV20-1,NA,NA,CSATDRTYEQYF,TGCAGTGCTACTGACAGAACCTACGAGCAGTACTTC
TRBJ2-5,12,TRBV2,NA,NA,CASAGQMETQYF,TGTGCCAGCGCGGGACAGATGGAGACCCAGTACTTC
TRBJ2-1,18,TRBV7-2,TRBD2,NA,CASSSRKTSARRGDEQFF,TGTGCCAGCAGCTCACGGAAGACTAGCGCCAGGCGGGGGGATGAGCAGTTCTTC
TRBJ2-7,15,TRBV4-3,NA,few,CASSQDSGRSYEQYF,TGCGCCAGCAGCCAAGATTCGGGCAGGTCCTACGAGCAGTACTTC
TRBJ2-7,13,TRBV5-1,NA,NA,CASSSVQDYEQYF,TGCGCCAGCAGCTCGGTCCAGGACTACGAGCAGTACTTC
TRBJ2-7,14,TRBV4-3,NA,NA,CASSQGPGEYEQYF,TGCGCCAGCAGCCAAGGTCCGGGAGAATACGAGCAGTACTTC